One and the same sample provided the 20 T cell receptor beta chains below, sequenced in a study of cytomegalovirus exposure and HLA in healthy donors. The PCR ran on 60 Vbeta and 13 Jbeta primers. The data were produced by immunoSEQ multiplex PCR, yet TCRdb's version contains in-frame clones alone and is incomplete. Seen here are about 150,000 clones, roughly 70% observed once, and the top ten hold 6.5% to 9%. Sample: PBMCs. These TCRs come from a man aged 25 to 40 in good health and CMV-seronegative.

This clone was observed a few times. CDR3: CASSLAPRGGGTDTQYF. CDR3 DNA: TGTGCCAGCAGCTTAGCTCCCCGGGGGGGCGGAACAGATACGCAGTATTTT. The chain links TRBV7-3 to TRBJ2-3; 8 bases align to TRBD2. With V trimmed by 2 bases and J by 3 bases, 10 bases remained unmatched. CDR3 length: 17 residues. The germline CDR1 and CDR2 sequences are SGHTA and FQGTGA.

The chain couples TRBV7-2 to TRBJ1-5, with D perhaps matching TRBD1 (5 bases). The germline gives CDR1 SGHTA, CDR2 FQGNSA. The CDR3 loop spans 15 amino acids. V lost 5 bases and J 5 bases, leaving 16 bases between the germline ends. The CDR3 DNA reads TGTGCCAGCAGCCCCCGTGGCAGCAGGGATCAGCCCCAGCATTTT. Protein product: CASSPRGSRDQPQHF.

The J gene is TRBJ1-1, the V gene TRBV7-6, with D perhaps matching TRBD1 (6 bases). Trimming removed 2 bases at V and 7 bases at J, with 11 bases between. The CDR3 runs to 13 residues. Germline CDR1 reads SGHVS; CDR2 reads FNYEAQ. For the CDR3, the DNA is TGTGCCAGCAGCTTAAAACAGGGCCTTGAAGCTTTCTTT. This gives the protein CASSLKQGLEAFF.

The rearrangement links TRBV14 to TRBJ2-3; 7 bases agree with TRBD1. The germline CDR1 and CDR2 sequences are SGHDN and FVKESK. The CDR3 runs to 15 residues. The V segment lost 3 bases and the J segment 3 bases; nucleotides outside the gene matches: 6. The CDR3 spells CASSQRQGRTDTQYF. Written as DNA, the CDR3 is TGTGCCAGCAGCCAGAGACAGGGAAGGACAGATACGCAGTATTTT.

The J gene is TRBJ2-7, the V gene TRBV6-5, with 9 bases aligning to TRBD1. Germline loops: CDR1 MNHEY, CDR2 SVGAGI. Losses at the gene ends were 6 bases for V and 5 bases for J; bases not matched to a gene: 5. This CDR3 is 13 amino acids long. The DNA of the CDR3 is TGTGCCAGCAGAAGGGGACAGGGAAACGAGCAGTACTTC. It specifies CASRRGQGNEQYF.

The rearrangement uses TRBV6-6 and TRBJ2-3; weak D call: TRBD1 (5 bases). Trimming took off 2 bases at V and 2 bases at J, with 11 bases between the two ends. The CDR3 consists of 15 residues. CDR1 MNHNY and CDR2 SVGAGI come from the germline V gene (reference sequence). For the CDR3, the DNA is TGTGCCAGCAGTTACCCCGACAGCCTCACAGATACGCAGTATTTT. Protein: CASSYPDSLTDTQYF.

This clone was found a few times. This chain uses TRBV5-1 with TRBJ1-1, with D perhaps TRBD1 (5 bases). Germline V gene lookup returns CDR1 SGHRS and CDR2 YFSETQ. V was cut by 3 bases and J by 4 bases, with 13 bases left in between. The CDR3 consists of 14 residues. Here the CDR3 reads CASSSNPGGTEAFF. CDR3 nucleotides: TGCGCCAGCAGCTCCAACCCCGGGGGCACTGAAGCTTTCTTT.

The V call is TRBV28, the J call TRBJ2-1; 10 bases line up with TRBD2. The CDR3 has 16 amino acids. Germline V gene data show CDR1 as MDHEN and CDR2 as SYDVKM. Trimming took 1 base from V and 5 from J; bases not matched to a gene: 5. The CDR3 reads CASSLLGTSEHNEQFF. In DNA form, the CDR3 reads TGTGCCAGCAGTTTATTAGGGACTAGCGAACACAATGAGCAGTTCTTC. The variable domain in full, completed from reference TRBV28 and TRBJ2-1, reads DVKVTQSSRYLVKRTGEKVFLECVQDMDHENMFWYRQDPGLGLRLIYFSYDVKMKEKGDIPEGYSVSREKKERFSLILESASTNQTSMYLCASSLLGTSEHNEQFFGPGTRLTVL.

The V gene is TRBV5-6, the J gene TRBJ2-6; D ambiguous. Germline V gene data show CDR1 as SGHDT and CDR2 as YYEEEE. V dropped 5 bases and J dropped 0 bases, with 6 bases sitting between them. This CDR3 region has 14 residues. Here the CDR3 reads CASSMSSGANVLTF. DNA of the CDR3: TGTGCCAGCAGTATGTCCTCTGGGGCCAACGTCCTGACTTTC.

In its sample, this clone was seen once. The rearrangement joins TRBV13 to TRBJ2-3; 11 positions match TRBD2. The V gene's germline CDR1 is PRHDT and CDR2 FYEKMQ (reference sequence). This CDR3 has 16 residues. J gave up 2 bases and V 3 bases, and 4 bases lay outside the gene matches. The CDR3 is CASSFKLAGVTDTQYF. The CDR3 DNA reads TGTGCCAGCAGCTTTAAACTAGCGGGGGTCACAGATACGCAGTATTTT.

This chain joins TRBV2 and TRBJ2-3, with 14 positions matching TRBD2. This CDR3 has 17 amino acids. V lost 10 bases to trimming and J lost 8 bases; unmatched junction nucleotides: 17. CDR1 is SNHLY, CDR2 FYNNEI, per germline. The CDR3 DNA follows: TGTGCCATCCTCCCCACCGGGACTAGCGGGGGATGGGGTACGCAGTATTTT. It specifies CAILPTGTSGGWGTQYF.

V gene TRBV6-6 combines with J gene TRBJ1-1; the D is unclear. The CDR3 extends over 13 amino acids. From germline, CDR1 is MNHNY and CDR2 SVGAGI (reference sequence). The V gene lost 2 bases and the J gene lost 3 bases, with 7 bases spanning the gap. CDR3 coding DNA: TGTGCCAGCAGTTACACTGAATACACTGAAGCTTTCTTT. This gives the protein CASSYTEYTEAFF.

This clone was counted only a few times. This sequence joins TRBV9 and TRBJ1-6; maybe TRBD1 (6 bases). Looked up from germline, CDR1 is SGDLS and CDR2 is YYNGEE. The CDR3 is 16 amino acids. The V gene lost 3 bases and the J gene lost 7 bases, with 17 bases spanning the gap. CDR3 sequence: CASSDGGEGVNSPLHF. CDR3 sequence (DNA): TGTGCCAGCAGCGACGGGGGGGAGGGGGTCAATTCACCCCTCCACTTT.

This clone turned up a few times. The DNA of the CDR3 is TGCAGCGTCGGACGACGGGGTGATACGCAGTATTTT. It codes for CSVGRRGDTQYF. This sequence joins TRBV29-1 and TRBJ2-3; D is possibly TRBD2 (5 bases). This CDR3 is built from 12 residues. V gave up 6 bases and J gave up 6 bases, with 13 bases separating them. The germline gives CDR1 SQVTM, CDR2 ANQGSEA.

The chain uses TRBV13 and TRBJ1-2; maybe TRBD1 (5 bases). CDR3 size: 15 residues. V lost 0 bases to trimming and J lost 5 bases, with 13 bases between them. Germline CDR1 reads PRHDT; CDR2 reads FYEKMQ (reference sequence). The CDR3 coding sequence is TGTGCCAGCAGCTTAGGGCAGGGCGGAACGTATGGCTACACCTTC. Translating gives CASSLGQGGTYGYTF.

The V gene is TRBV10-3, the J gene TRBJ1-6; D might be TRBD1 (5 bases). This CDR3 is built from 16 residues. The V end was cut by 0 bases, the J end by 7 bases, with 13 bases between. From germline, CDR1 is ENHRY and CDR2 SYGVKD. In DNA form, the CDR3 reads TGTGCCATCAGTGAGTCAACGCAGGGTACAAATTCACCCCTCCACTTT. Protein: CAISESTQGTNSPLHF.

The chain joins TRBV6-1 to TRBJ2-2; tentative D call: TRBD1 (6 bases). CDR3 length: 15 residues. Germline V CDR1 and CDR2: MNHNS, SASEGT. The germline V and J ends were trimmed by 7 bases and 4 bases, with 16 bases remaining between them. CDR3 sequence reads: CASNRDMAGTGELFF. DNA for the CDR3: TGTGCCAGCAACAGGGACATGGCGGGCACCGGGGAGCTGTTTTTT.

CDR3 amino acids: CASSQVAHRVPGGGYTF. The CDR3 DNA reads TGTGCCAGCAGCCAAGTAGCACACCGGGTCCCCGGCGGCGGCTACACCTTC. The rearrangement joins TRBV14 to TRBJ1-2; no firm D call. V was shortened by 1 base and J by 8 bases, with 23 bases between the two germline ends. The CDR3 extends over 17 amino acids. Germline loops: CDR1 SGHDN, CDR2 FVKESK.

The chain employs TRBV15 and TRBJ1-1, with D hard to call. The length of the CDR3 is 14 residues. Trimming pared 4 bases from V and 0 bases from J, leaving 9 bases between. Per the germline V gene, CDR1 is LNHNV and CDR2 is YYDKDF (reference sequence). Written as DNA, the CDR3 is TGTGCCACCAGCATCGACATACTGAACACTGAAGCTTTCTTT. Residues: CATSIDILNTEAFF.

The V gene is TRBV6-1, the J gene TRBJ1-2; 10 bases fit TRBD1. CDR3 length: 14 residues. J was trimmed by 8 bases and V by 2 bases; bases with no gene match: 5. Germline loops: CDR1 MNHNS, CDR2 SASEGT. The CDR3, as DNA: TGTGCCAGCAGTGAATGGGGACAGGGGAACGGCTACACCTTC. Encoded protein: CASSEWGQGNGYTF.